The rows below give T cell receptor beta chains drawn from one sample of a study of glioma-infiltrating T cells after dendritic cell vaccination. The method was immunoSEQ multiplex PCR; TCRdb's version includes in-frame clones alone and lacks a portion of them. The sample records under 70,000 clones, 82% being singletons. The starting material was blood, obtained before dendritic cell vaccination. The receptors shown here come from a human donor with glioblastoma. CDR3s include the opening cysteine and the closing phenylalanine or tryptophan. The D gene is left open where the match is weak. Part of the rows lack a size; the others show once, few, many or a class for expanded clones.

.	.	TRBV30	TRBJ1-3	CAWSSGSGNTIYF	TGTGCCTGGAGCTCGGGCTCTGGAAACACCATATATTTT
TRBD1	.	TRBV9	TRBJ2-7	CASSVSTGRSIYEQYF	TGTGCCAGCAGCGTATCGACAGGGCGATCTATCTACGAGCAGTACTTC
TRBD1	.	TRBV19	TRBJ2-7	CASSKRQGSYEQYF	TGTGCCAGTAGTAAACGACAGGGTTCCTACGAGCAGTACTTC
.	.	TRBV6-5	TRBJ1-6	CASSYTGSNSPLHF	TGTGCCAGCAGTTACACAGGTAGCAACTCACCCCTCCACTTT
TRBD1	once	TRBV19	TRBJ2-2	CASSSGTGGAGELFF	TGTGCCAGTAGTTCCGGGACAGGGGGGGCCGGGGAGCTGTTTTTT
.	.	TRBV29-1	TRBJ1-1	CSVGPVGGRTEAFF	TGCAGCGTTGGCCCCGTTGGCGGCCGGACTGAAGCTTTCTTT
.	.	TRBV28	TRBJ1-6	CASSLWRGGTYNSPLHF	TGTGCCAGCAGTTTATGGCGGGGAGGGACCTATAATTCACCCCTCCACTTT
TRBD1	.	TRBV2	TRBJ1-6	CARNAGGGSPLHF	TGTGCTAGAAACGCAGGGGGCGGTTCACCCCTCCACTTT
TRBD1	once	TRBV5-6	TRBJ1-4	CASSLTGTVNEKLFF	TGTGCCAGCAGCTTGACAGGGACAGTGAATGAAAAACTGTTTTTT
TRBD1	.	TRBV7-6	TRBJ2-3	CASSLARGLTDTQYF	TGTGCCAGCAGCTTAGCCAGGGGGCTCACAGATACGCAGTATTTT
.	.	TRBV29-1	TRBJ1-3	CSARWTAGNTIYF	TGCAGCGCCCGATGGACAGCTGGAAACACCATATATTTT
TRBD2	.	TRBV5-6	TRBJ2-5	CASRQRGRNQETQYF	TGTGCCAGCAGACAGCGGGGGCGCAACCAAGAGACCCAGTACTTC
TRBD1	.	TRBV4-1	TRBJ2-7	CASSQDRGTGDYEQYF	TGCGCCAGCAGCCAAGATCGGGGGACAGGGGACTACGAGCAGTACTTC
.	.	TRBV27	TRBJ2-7	CASSFSVGGPYEQYF	TGTGCCAGCAGTTTTTCCGTCGGCGGGCCCTACGAGCAGTACTTC
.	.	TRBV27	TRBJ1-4	CASRRRGGGASNEKLFF	TGTGCCAGCAGACGGCGGGGGGGAGGAGCTTCTAATGAAAAACTGTTTTTT
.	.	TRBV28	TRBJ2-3	CASSNHGGGPSTDTQYF	TGTGCCAGCAGCAACCATGGTGGGGGCCCTAGCACAGATACGCAGTATTTT
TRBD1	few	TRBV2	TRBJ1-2	CASARDRDSRGYTF	TGTGCCAGCGCCCGGGACAGGGATTCACGGGGCTACACCTTC
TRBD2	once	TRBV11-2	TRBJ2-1	CASSPVGLAGEQFF	TGTGCCAGCAGCCCCGTGGGACTAGCAGGTGAGCAGTTCTTC
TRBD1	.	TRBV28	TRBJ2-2	CASRTGGTGELFF	TGTGCCAGCAGAACAGGGGGCACCGGGGAGCTGTTTTTT
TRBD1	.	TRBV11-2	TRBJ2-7	CASSIGGLEQYF	TGTGCCAGCAGCATAGGGGGCCTCGAGCAGTACTTC
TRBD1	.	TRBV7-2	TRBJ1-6	CASSRQGNSPLHF	TGTGCCAGCAGTCGACAGGGCAATTCACCCCTCCACTTT
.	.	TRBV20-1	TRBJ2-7	CSAASPYEQYF	TGCAGTGCGGCTTCCCCCTACGAGCAGTACTTC
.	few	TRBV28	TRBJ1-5	CASSLAGGNQPQHF	TGTGCCAGCAGTTTGGCGGGGGGCAATCAGCCCCAGCATTTT
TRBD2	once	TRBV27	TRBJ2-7	CASSFIPGTSGGEQYF	TGTGCCAGCAGTTTTATTCCCGGGACTAGCGGGGGCGAGCAGTACTTC
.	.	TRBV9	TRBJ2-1	CASSTPRGRGEPNEQFF	TGTGCCAGCAGCACACCTAGGGGGCGGGGGGAACCCAATGAGCAGTTCTTC
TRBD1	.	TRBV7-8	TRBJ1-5	CASTQKGAHQPQHF	TGTGCCAGCACCCAAAAGGGGGCGCATCAGCCCCAGCATTTT
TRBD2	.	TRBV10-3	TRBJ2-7	CAISGSGLAGEQYF	TGTGCCATCAGTGGTTCGGGACTAGCAGGCGAGCAGTACTTC
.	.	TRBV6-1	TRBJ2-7	CASTKQGEWAYEQYF	TGTGCCAGCACCAAACAGGGAGAGTGGGCCTACGAGCAGTACTTC
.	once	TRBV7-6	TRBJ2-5	CASSPGQSQETQYF	TGTGCCAGCAGCCCCGGACAGTCTCAAGAGACCCAGTACTTC
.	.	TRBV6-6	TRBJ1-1	CASSYSGGAVAFF	TGTGCCAGCAGTTACTCGGGGGGGGCGGTAGCTTTCTTT
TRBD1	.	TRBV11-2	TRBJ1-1	CASSLRTGLNTEAFF	TGTGCCAGCAGCCTAAGGACAGGGCTGAACACTGAAGCTTTCTTT
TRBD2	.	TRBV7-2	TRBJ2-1	CASTRTSGGNEQFF	TGTGCCAGCACCCGGACTAGCGGGGGAAATGAGCAGTTCTTC
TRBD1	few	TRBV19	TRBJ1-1	CASNIQGGNTEAFF	TGTGCCAGTAACATACAGGGGGGGAACACTGAAGCTTTCTTT
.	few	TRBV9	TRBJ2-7	CASSVGATGFYEQYF	TGTGCCAGCAGCGTAGGCGCAACAGGGTTCTACGAGCAGTACTTC
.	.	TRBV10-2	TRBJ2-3	CASSDPLGGKDTQYF	TGCGCCAGCAGTGATCCCCTTGGGGGGAAAGATACGCAGTATTTT
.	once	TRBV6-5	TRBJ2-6	CASSIVSGANVLTF	TGTGCCAGCAGCATTGTGTCTGGGGCCAACGTCCTGACTTTC
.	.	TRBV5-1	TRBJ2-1	CASSSAISSYNEQFF	TGCGCCAGCAGCTCAGCGATTAGCTCCTACAATGAGCAGTTCTTC
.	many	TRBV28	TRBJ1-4	CASSSTILVSEKLFF	TGTGCCAGCAGTTCTACTATCCTGGTATCCGAAAAACTGTTTTTT
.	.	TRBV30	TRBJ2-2	CAWSVGVLGELFF	TGTGCCTGGAGTGTTGGAGTCCTTGGGGAGCTGTTTTTT
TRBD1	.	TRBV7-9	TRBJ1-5	CASSLWDRGSNQPQHF	TGTGCCAGCAGCTTGTGGGACAGGGGAAGCAATCAGCCCCAGCATTTT
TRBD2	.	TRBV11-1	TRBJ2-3	CASSPGLAGGITDTQYF	TGTGCCAGCAGCCCGGGCCTAGCGGGGGGGATCACAGATACGCAGTATTTT
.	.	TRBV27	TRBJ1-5	CASSVGGGGQPQHF	TGTGCCAGCAGTGTGGGGGGGGGAGGTCAGCCCCAGCATTTT
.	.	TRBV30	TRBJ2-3	CAWTRSRGTDTQYF	TGTGCCTGGACTCGCTCTCGGGGAACAGATACGCAGTATTTT
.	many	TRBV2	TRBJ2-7	CASTGELYEQYF	TGTGCCAGCACCGGGGAGTTGTACGAGCAGTACTTC
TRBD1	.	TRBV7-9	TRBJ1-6	CASSLSGARGNSPLHF	TGTGCCAGCAGCCTCTCTGGGGCCAGGGGGAATTCACCCCTCCACTTT
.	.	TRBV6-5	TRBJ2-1	CASRFLEAYNEQFF	TGTGCCAGCCGATTTTTAGAAGCGTACAATGAGCAGTTCTTC
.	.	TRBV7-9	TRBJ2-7	CASSLGTGHPAYEQYF	TGTGCCAGCAGCTTGGGAACGGGACACCCAGCTTACGAGCAGTACTTC
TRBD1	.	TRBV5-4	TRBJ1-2	CASSLFSGQGTRNYGYTF	TGTGCCAGCAGCTTGTTTTCGGGACAGGGGACCCGAAACTATGGCTACACCTTC
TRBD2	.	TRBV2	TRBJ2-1	CATRNQAGGPHEQFF	TGTGCCACCAGAAACCAAGCGGGGGGGCCCCATGAGCAGTTCTTC
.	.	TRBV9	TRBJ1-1	CASSVRLGNTEAFF	TGTGCCAGCAGCGTCAGACTAGGGAACACTGAAGCTTTCTTT
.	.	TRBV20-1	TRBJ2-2	CSPRTAGELFF	TGCAGTCCCCGGACAGCCGGGGAGCTGTTTTTT
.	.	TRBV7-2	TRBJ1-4	CASSIQGIRFIGEKLFF	TGTGCCAGCAGCATACAGGGTATCCGGTTTATCGGAGAAAAACTGTTTTTT
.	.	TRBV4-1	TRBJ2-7	CASSPPGPISSYEQYF	TGCGCCAGCAGCCCCCCAGGGCCGATCAGCTCCTACGAGCAGTACTTC
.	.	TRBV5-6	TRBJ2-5	CASSHLGRRGEETQYF	TGTGCCAGCAGCCATTTAGGCCGGAGAGGCGAAGAGACCCAGTACTTC